This TCR beta chain was recovered during a study of shared clonotypes between healthy human individuals. General observations from the study: Relative to clonotypes present in all four donors, those not shared had lower generation probabilities. Around 5.3% of naive CD4 clonotypes were shared across four donors.

As regards this clone: Its antigen is unidentified.

Assay used: immunoSEQ multiplex PCR; TCRdb lists only in-frame clones, some missing. The data contain roughly 1,000,000 clones, around three quarters of them singletons. Source material: memory CD4+ T cells from PBMCs. Subset indicated: CD45RA-negative fraction. This sequence was found in a man between 18 and 35 years old in good health. Some clones in this sample may be carry-over from other donors' samples.

In nucleotides, the CDR3 is TGTGCCAGCAGTCCCTGGGGGGGGACAGGGGGAAACACCATATATTTT. As protein: CASSPWGGTGGNTIYF. The chain joins TRBV28 to TRBJ1-3; 9 bases fit TRBD1. Germline lookup yields CDR1 MDHEN and CDR2 SYDVKM. J was trimmed by 4 bases and V by 5 bases; bases with no gene match: 9. CDR3 length: 16 residues. The variable domain in full, with the rest retrieved from reference TRBV28 and TRBJ1-3, is DVKVTQSSRYLVKRTGEKVFLECVQDMDHENMFWYRQDPGLGLRLIYFSYDVKMKEKGDIPEGYSVSREKKERFSLILESASTNQTSMYLCASSPWGGTGGNTIYFGEGSWLTVV.